This TCR beta chain stems from a study of molecular identifiers for immune sequencing clone quantification. Libraries of naive CD8 cells were prepared from approximately 20,000 to 1,000,000 sorted cells using 10%, 30% or 50% RNA. TCRdb recomputed calls from the PCR reads with MiXCR, one row per CDR3 protein. Of under 650,000 distinct CDR3 sequences listed, around 20% are singletons. A few counts support this clonotype. In germline, CDR1 is SGHRS, CDR2 YFSETQ. Trimming took off 0 bases at V and 8 bases at J, with 14 bases between the two ends. The CDR3 is 14 amino acids. This receptor was obtained from a human donor in good health. Some libraries in this study had Jurkat cell RNA spiked in. This sequence joins TRBV5-1 and TRBJ1-2; weak D call: TRBD1 (5 bases). Sample: naive CD8+ T cells from blood, with Jurkat cell RNA spiked in. Regarding subset: FACS-sorted CD8+CD4-CCR7+CD45RA+ naive T cells. This CDR3 reads CASSLEGGGGGYTF. The CDR3 nucleotides read TGCGCCAGCAGCTTGGAGGGCGGGGGAGGAGGCTACACCTTC. Together with reference TRBV5-1 and TRBJ1-2, the CDR3 gives the full variable domain: KAGVTQTPRYLIKTRGQQVTLSCSPISGHRSVSWYQQTPGQGLQFLFEYFSETQRNKGNFPGRFSGRQFSNSRSEMNVSTLELGDSALYLCASSLEGGGGGYTFGSGTRLTVV.